This T cell receptor (beta chain) was profiled in a study of blood T cell repertoires in COVID-19. Looking at the study overall: In each case, the material was cDNA or gDNA derived from T cells, B-cell-depleted T cells, or PBMCs.

This clone has more than one count but fewer than ten. Repertoires were generated with immunoSEQ multiplex PCR, while TCRdb's copy carries only in-frame clones and drops some. The sample yields tens of thousands of clones, 85% to 90% seen once. Per germline, CDR1 MDHEN and CDR2 SYDVKM. CDR3 size: 15 residues. The junction had 8 bases not matched to a gene; V was cut back by 5 bases and J by 1 base. The rearrangement uses TRBV28 and TRBJ2-7; 7 bases line up with TRBD1. The sequenced sample consisted of peripheral blood. This receptor was identified in an elderly woman with active or convalescent COVID-19. In DNA, the CDR3 is TGTGCCAGCAGTCAACCAAGACAGGGTTCCTACGAGCAGTACTTC. The encoded protein is CASSQPRQGSYEQYF.